Given below is one TCR beta chain in context. Antigen specificity is unknown. This entry belongs to a study of shared clonotypes between healthy human individuals. Points from the study as a whole: Naive subsets usually exceeded memory subsets in estimated richness. Clonotype sharing across a few donors was observed for roughly 5% of naive CD4 clonotypes.

The germline V and J ends were trimmed by 5 bases and 1 base, with 14 bases remaining between them. This CDR3 spans 15 amino acids. The germline V gene has CDR1 MNHEY and CDR2 SVGAGI. Produced via immunoSEQ multiplex PCR; TCRdb's table is partial and in-frame only. The table shows millions of clones, with approximately 95% occurring only once. What was sequenced was naive CD4+ T cells sorted from blood. Subset meaning: CD45RA+ positively selected. The chain uses TRBV6-5 and TRBJ1-1; D is unclear. The TCR comes from a man aged 18-30 years in good health. This CDR3 reads CASSGFLARNTEAFF. The CDR3 DNA follows: TGTGCCAGCAGTGGCTTCTTGGCTCGGAACACTGAAGCTTTCTTT.